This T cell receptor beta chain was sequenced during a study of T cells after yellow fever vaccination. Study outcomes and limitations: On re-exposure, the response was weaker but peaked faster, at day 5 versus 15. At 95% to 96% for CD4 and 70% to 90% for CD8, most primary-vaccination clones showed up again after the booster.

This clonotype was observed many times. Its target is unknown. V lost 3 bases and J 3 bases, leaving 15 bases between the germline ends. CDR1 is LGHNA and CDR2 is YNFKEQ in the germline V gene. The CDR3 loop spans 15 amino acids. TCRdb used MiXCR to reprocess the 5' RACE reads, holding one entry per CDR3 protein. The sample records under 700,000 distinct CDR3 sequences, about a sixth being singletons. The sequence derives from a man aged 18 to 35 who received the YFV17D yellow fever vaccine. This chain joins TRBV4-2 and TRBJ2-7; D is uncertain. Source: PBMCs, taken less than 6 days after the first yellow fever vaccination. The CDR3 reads CASSHGKNPNYEQYF. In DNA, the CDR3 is TGTGCCAGCAGCCATGGAAAAAATCCCAACTACGAGCAGTACTTC.